This paragraph covers one TCR beta chain sequence. Its cognate antigen is unknown. The sample is drawn from a study of a mutant IDH1 vaccine in newly diagnosed glioma. The overall study: Commencement of vaccination occurred 4-6 weeks following radiotherapy alone, or concurrently with temozolomide cycles.

The CDR3 runs 16 residues. V trimming: 2 bases; J trimming: 8 bases; junction bases outside the gene matches: 9. Germline V gives CDR1 MNHEY, CDR2 SVGAGI. Clones were read by immunoSEQ multiplex PCR, and TCRdb kept only the in-frame ones, dropping some. The profile covers around 58,000 clones, with around 80% appearing a single time and 3% to 4% taken by the ten largest. Time point indicated: week 5, during vaccination. Vaccination used 300 ug of mutant IDH1 20-mer peptide per dose, with topical imiquimod. Specimen: PBMCs, collected from a glioma patient whose treatment included an IDH1 peptide vaccine. V gene TRBV6-5 combines with J gene TRBJ2-1; 10 bases are a match to TRBD2. This receptor was taken from a man aged 30 to 45 with glioma. The CDR3 DNA follows: TGTGCCAGCAGTTACCCGCAGCGGGGGGGTGGGGATGAGCAGTTCTTC. Protein sequence: CASSYPQRGGGDEQFF.